The 17 T cell receptor delta chains listed next were all sequenced from one sample in a study of gammadelta T cells in human blood. TCRdb reapplied CATT to the RT-PCR reads. This table holds about 970 delta-chain clones, about a fifth found once. Sequenced input: Vgamma9Vdelta2 gamma-delta T cells from fetal blood. These TCRs come from a human fetus.

This clone appeared once. It differs at one base from a far larger clone, so likely a read error. The rearrangement uses TRDV2 and TRDJ2; 12 bases are shared with TRDD3. The J gene, not given by TCRdb, was assigned here from a germline match of the nucleotide sequence. Germline loops: CDR1 GEAIGNYY, CDR2 EKD. The CDR3 extends over 14 amino acids. The junction had 3 bases not matched to a gene; V was cut back by 3 bases and J by 8 bases. Here the CDR3 reads CACDPWGIRAQLFF. In DNA form, the CDR3 reads TGTGCCTGTGACCCCTGGGGGATACGCGCACAACTCTTCTTT.

As regards this clone: A far larger clone is just one base off, so this is likely a read error. The sample carries other DNA sequences with the same CDR3. The V call is TRDV2, the J call TRDJ3, with 7 bases fitting TRDD3. The germline gives CDR1 GEAIGNYY, CDR2 EKD. CDR3 length equals 17 residues. The CDR3 nucleotides read TGTGCCTGTGACACCTGGGGGAGCTCCTGGGACACCAGACAGATGTTTTTC. Its protein is CACDTWGSSWDTRQMFF.

About this clone itself: A far larger clone lies a single base away; this is likely a read error. The V and J genes are TRDV2 and TRDJ2; 8 nucleotides agree with TRDD3. Here the J gene came from matching the DNA to germline, since TCRdb omits it. The CDR3 loop spans 15 amino acids. CDR1 and CDR2 from the germline V gene are GEAIGNYY and EKD. V gave up 3 bases and J gave up 6 bases; unmatched junction bases: 8. The CDR3 sequence is CACDLLGVTPAQLFF. As DNA, the CDR3 is TGTGCCTGTGACCTACTGGGGGTTACGCCAGCACAACTCTTCTTT.

A remark on this clone: This may stem from a read error, because a much larger clone lies one nucleotide away. The V call is TRDV2, the J call TRDJ3; 11 nucleotides match TRDD3. TCRdb carries no J gene annotation; the J gene was assigned here by matching the DNA with germline. The CDR3 consists of 19 residues. V gave up 8 bases and J gave up 0 bases; unmatched junction bases: 11. CDR1 GEAIGNYY and CDR2 EKD come from the germline V gene. CDR3 DNA: TGTGCCTATGATCCAGTACTGGGGGATAGCTCCTGGGACACCCGACAGATGTTTTTC. Encoded protein: CAYDPVLGDSSWDTRQMFF.

This clone was picked up a small number of times. The chain combines TRDV2 with TRDJ3; the D gene is possibly TRDD3 (6 bases). Per the germline V gene, CDR1 is GEAIGNYY and CDR2 is EKD. CDR3 length equals 18 residues. The V end was cut by 1 base, the J end by 0 bases, with 12 bases between. The CDR3 nucleotides are TGTGCCTGTGACACTGGGGGGGCCTTCTCCTGGGACACCCGACAGATGTTTTTC. This encodes CACDTGGAFSWDTRQMFF.

In its sample, this clone ranks as medium-sized. This chain links TRDV2 with TRDJ3; 9 nucleotides align to TRDD3. The germline gives CDR1 GEAIGNYY, CDR2 EKD. The J segment lost 0 bases and the V segment lost 0 bases, leaving 11 bases of the junction unmatched. The CDR3 totals 21 residues. The CDR3 DNA is TGTGCCTGTGACACCGTACTGGGGGACCAGTTCAGCTCCTGGGACACCCGACAGATGTTTTTC. Protein product: CACDTVLGDQFSSWDTRQMFF.

This clone occurred a few times. One junction end disagrees with the germline gene, perhaps due to a read error. This chain links TRDV2 with TRDJ3; 8 positions agree with TRDD3. The CDR3 totals 19 residues. In germline, CDR1 is GEAIGNYY, CDR2 EKD. CDR3 in DNA: TGTGCCTGTGACACCTGGGGATACAGGGACTCCTGGGACACCCGACAGGTGTTTTTC. Encoded protein: CACDTWGYRDSWDTRQVFF.

This clone was counted between two and nine times. This sequence is one base from a far larger clone and is likely a read error. The rearrangement links TRDV2 to TRDJ1; 8 nucleotides align to TRDD3. This CDR3 region has 14 residues. J lost 2 bases, V lost 3 bases, and 4 bases had no gene match. CDR1 and CDR2 from the germline V gene are GEAIGNYY and EKD. CDR3 residues: CACDSVGDTDKLIF. Written as DNA, the CDR3 is TGTGCCTGTGACTCCGTGGGGGATACCGATAAACTCATCTTT.

Relative to its sample, this clone is medium-sized (0.01 to 0.1%). This rearrangement joins TRDV2 to TRDJ3, with TRDD3 matching over 13 bases. Looked up from germline, CDR1 is GEAIGNYY and CDR2 is EKD. The V segment lost 3 bases and the J segment 0 bases; nucleotides outside the gene matches: 4. The CDR3 is 19 residues long. In DNA form, the CDR3 reads TGTGCCTGTGACGTACTGGGGGATACGAGCTCCTGGGACACCCGACAGATGTTTTTC. Its protein is CACDVLGDTSSWDTRQMFF.

A word on this clone: A far more abundant clone sits one base away, making this likely a read error. No J gene call was made, and the V gene is TRDV2; the listed D gene, TRDD3, was not tested against the DNA. This CDR3 contains 14 residues. CDR1 GEAIGNYY and CDR2 EKD come from the germline V gene. The CDR3 coding sequence is TGTGCCTGTGACATACTGGGGGATACCGATAAATTCATCTTT. Translated, it gives CACDILGDTDKFIF.

By sample share, this clone is medium-sized. The rearrangement joins TRDV2 to TRDJ3; 9 bases map to TRDD3. V gave up 0 bases and J gave up 2 bases; unmatched junction bases: 4. This CDR3 has 18 residues. In germline, CDR1 is GEAIGNYY, CDR2 EKD. The CDR3 DNA follows: TGTGCCTGTGACACCCTGGTGGGGGATACCTGGGACACCCGACAGATGTTTTTC. Translating gives CACDTLVGDTWDTRQMFF.

Notes on this clone: This probably arose from a read error, given a far larger clone one base away. Called V gene: TRDV2; the J gene was not called. CDR1 and CDR2 from the germline V gene are GEAIGNYY and EKD. CDR3 size: 12 residues. The DNA of the CDR3 is TGTGCCTGTGACAATCGCACCGATAAGCTCATCTTT. This sequence encodes CACDNRTDKLIF.

Worth noting for this clone: A much bigger clone sits one base away, suggesting this may be a read error. The chain links TRDV2 to TRDJ3; 11 bases fit TRDD3. As TCRdb names no J gene, one was assigned here on the basis of a DNA match to germline. Germline V gives CDR1 GEAIGNYY, CDR2 EKD. This CDR3 comprises 18 residues. V lost 3 bases to trimming and J lost 2 bases; unmatched junction nucleotides: 5. The CDR3 region is CACDVLGDSPWDTRQMFF. The DNA of the CDR3 is TGTGCCTGTGACGTACTGGGGGATAGCCCCTGGGACACCCGACAGATGTTTTTC.

This clone is large (0.1 to 1%) in the sample. The V and J genes are TRDV2 and TRDJ2; 7 nucleotides line up with TRDD3. Per germline, CDR1 GEAIGNYY and CDR2 EKD. V shed 0 bases and J 0 bases; nucleotides not matched to a gene: 6. The CDR3 extends over 17 amino acids. CDR3 protein: CACDTLGARTLTAQLFF. The DNA for the CDR3 is TGTGCCTGTGACACCCTGGGGGCTCGGACTTTGACAGCACAACTCTTCTTT.

This clone is classed as large. Other DNA sequences of this sample code for an identical CDR3. This sequence joins TRDV2 and TRDJ3; 8 bases line up with TRDD3. The length of the CDR3 is 16 residues. Germline trimming cut 0 bases from V and 3 bases from J; bases unmatched to any gene: 0. In germline, CDR1 is GEAIGNYY, CDR2 EKD. Here the CDR3 DNA reads TGTGCCTGTGACACCGGGGGATACTGGGACACCCGACAGATGTTTTTC. It codes for CACDTGGYWDTRQMFF.

This clone is large. A much larger clonotype is one base distant, so this may be a read error. The sample has other DNA sequences that encode this CDR3 too. The chain links TRDV2 to TRDJ1; 8 bases are a match to TRDD3. CDR1 is GEAIGNYY, CDR2 EKD, per germline. V lost 3 bases to trimming and J lost 0 bases; unmatched junction nucleotides: 2. This CDR3 comprises 14 residues. The CDR3 DNA sequence: TGTGCCTGTGACTTACTGGGGGACACCGATAAACTCATCTTT. It is translated as CACDLLGDTDKLIF.

A few counts support this clone. This likely traces to a read error, being one base from a far larger clone. This sequence joins TRDV2 and TRDJ3, with 10 bases that match TRDD3. The junction had 3 bases not matched to a gene; V was cut back by 0 bases and J by 2 bases. CDR1 GEAIGNYY and CDR2 EKD come from the germline V gene. The length of the CDR3 is 18 residues. Here the CDR3 DNA reads TGTGCCTGTGACACCGTACTGGGGGATGCCTGGGACACCCGACAGATGTTTTTC. It encodes CACDTVLGDAWDTRQMFF.